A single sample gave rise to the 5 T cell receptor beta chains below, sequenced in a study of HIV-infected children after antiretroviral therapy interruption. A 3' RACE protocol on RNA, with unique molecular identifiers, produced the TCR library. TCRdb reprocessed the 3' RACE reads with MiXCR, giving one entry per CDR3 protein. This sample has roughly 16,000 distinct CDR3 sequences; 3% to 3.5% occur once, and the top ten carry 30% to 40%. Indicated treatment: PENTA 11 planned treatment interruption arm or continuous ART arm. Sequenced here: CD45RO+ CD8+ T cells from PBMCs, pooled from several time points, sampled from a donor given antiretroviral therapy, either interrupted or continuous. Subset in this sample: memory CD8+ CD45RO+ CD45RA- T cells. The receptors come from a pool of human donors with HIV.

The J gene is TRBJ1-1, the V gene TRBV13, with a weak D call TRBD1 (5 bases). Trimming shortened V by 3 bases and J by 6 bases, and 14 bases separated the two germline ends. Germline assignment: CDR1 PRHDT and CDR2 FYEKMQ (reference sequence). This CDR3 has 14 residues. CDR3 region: CASSFEGPGAEAFF. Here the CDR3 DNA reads TGTGCCAGCAGCTTCGAGGGGCCCGGAGCTGAAGCTTTCTTT.

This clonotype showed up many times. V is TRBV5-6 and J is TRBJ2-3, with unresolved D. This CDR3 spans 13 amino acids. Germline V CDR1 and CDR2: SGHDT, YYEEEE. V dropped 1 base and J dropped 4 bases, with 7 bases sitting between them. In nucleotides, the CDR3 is TGTGCCAGCAGCTTGAACAGCCCAGATACGCAGTATTTT. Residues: CASSLNSPDTQYF.

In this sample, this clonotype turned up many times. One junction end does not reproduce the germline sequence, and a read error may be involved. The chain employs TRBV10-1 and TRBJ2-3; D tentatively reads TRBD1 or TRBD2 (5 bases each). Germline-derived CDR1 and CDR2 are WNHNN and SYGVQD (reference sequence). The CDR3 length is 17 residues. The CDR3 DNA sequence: TGCGCTAGCACCGACGACCGGGACCGATACCGCACAGATACGCAGTATTTT. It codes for CASTDDRDRYRTDTQYF.

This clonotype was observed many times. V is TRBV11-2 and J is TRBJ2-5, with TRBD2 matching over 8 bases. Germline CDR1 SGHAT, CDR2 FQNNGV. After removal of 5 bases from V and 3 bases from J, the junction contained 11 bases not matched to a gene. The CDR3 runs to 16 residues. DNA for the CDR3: TGTGCCAGCAGCACAACGGGGGGGGCAACAAAAGAGACCCAGTACTTC. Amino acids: CASSTTGGATKETQYF.

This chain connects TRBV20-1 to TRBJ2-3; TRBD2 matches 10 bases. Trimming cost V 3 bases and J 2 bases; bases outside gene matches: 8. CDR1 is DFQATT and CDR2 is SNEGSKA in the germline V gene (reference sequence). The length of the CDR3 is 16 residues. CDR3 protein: CSARAVSGGDTDTQYF. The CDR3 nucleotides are TGCAGTGCTAGGGCAGTCAGCGGGGGGGACACAGATACGCAGTATTTT.